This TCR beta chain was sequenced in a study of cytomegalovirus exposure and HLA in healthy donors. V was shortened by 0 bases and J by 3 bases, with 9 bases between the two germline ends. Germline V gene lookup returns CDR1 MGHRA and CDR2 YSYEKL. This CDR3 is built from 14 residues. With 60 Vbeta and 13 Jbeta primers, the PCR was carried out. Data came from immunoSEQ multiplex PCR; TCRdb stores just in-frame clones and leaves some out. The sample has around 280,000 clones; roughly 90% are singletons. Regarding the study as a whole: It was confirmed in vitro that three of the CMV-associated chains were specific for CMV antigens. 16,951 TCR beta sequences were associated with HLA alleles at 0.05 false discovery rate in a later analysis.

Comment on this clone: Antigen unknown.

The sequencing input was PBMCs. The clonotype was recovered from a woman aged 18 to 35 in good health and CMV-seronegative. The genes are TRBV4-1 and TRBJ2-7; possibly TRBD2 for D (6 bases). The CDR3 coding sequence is TGCGCCAGCAGCCAAGATGCCGGGGGCTACGAGCAGTACTTC. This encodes CASSQDAGGYEQYF.